The next 11 T cell receptor beta chains were all read from a single sample in a study of blood T cells in healthy people across ages. Primers used in a second PCR of about 6 to 11 cycles were a sample-barcoded 5' primer and a J-beta primer mix. TCRdb independently ran MiXCR on the 5' RACE reads; one entry per CDR3 protein. The repertoire holds roughly 1.6 million distinct CDR3 sequences, with about 31% as singletons. Material: blood. The source is a woman aged 25 to 39 in good health.

A note on this clonotype: Being one base from a much bigger clone, this may be a read error. The J gene is TRBJ2-3, the V gene TRBV12-3 or TRBV12-4, with D possibly called TRBD1 or TRBD2 (7 bases each). With 10 bases removed from V and 6 bases from J, the gap between germline ends came to 23 bases. This CDR3 contains 15 residues. DNA for the CDR3: TGTGCCATACGAGGGGGCTCCGGGAGGACTGATACGCAGTATTTT. Its translation is CAIRGGSGRTDTQYF.

A few counts support this clonotype. This rearrangement joins TRBV12-3 or TRBV12-4 to TRBJ2-7; TRBD1 agrees at 7 bases. The junction had 11 bases not matched to a gene; V was cut back by 0 bases and J by 6 bases. This CDR3 region has 16 residues. The CDR3 DNA is TGTGCCAGCAGTTTAGCCCTGACAGGGATCCGCTCCGAGCAGTACTTC. The encoded protein is CASSLALTGIRSEQYF.

CDR3 DNA: TGTGCCAGCAGCCGACGGACTAGCGGGGCTGTAGCAGATACGCAGTATTTT. It encodes CASSRRTSGAVADTQYF. This sequence joins TRBV7-8 and TRBJ2-3, with 12 bases identical to TRBD2. The CDR3 has 17 residues. J gave up 4 bases and V 5 bases, and 10 bases lay outside the gene matches. CDR1 is SGHVS and CDR2 is FQNEAQ in the germline V gene.

CDR3 residues: CSATGGDKEQYF. The CDR3 nucleotides read TGCAGTGCTACTGGAGGGGACAAGGAGCAGTACTTC. The rearrangement links TRBV20-1 to TRBJ2-7; D possibly matches TRBD1 or TRBD2 (6 bases each). Germline loops: CDR1 DFQATT, CDR2 SNEGSKA (reference sequence). V was shortened by 4 bases and J by 7 bases, with 14 bases between the two germline ends. This CDR3 has 12 amino acids.

A few counts support this clonotype. The chain uses TRBV18 and TRBJ2-7; 8 nucleotides align to TRBD1. Trimming took 3 bases from V and 7 from J; bases not matched to a gene: 5. Per the germline V gene, CDR1 is KGHSH and CDR2 is LQKENI. The CDR3 spans 13 residues. CDR3 region: CASSPTGAREQYF. The CDR3 coding sequence is TGTGCCAGCTCACCGACAGGGGCGAGAGAGCAGTACTTC.

This chain links TRBV28 with TRBJ1-4; no clear D gene. The V and J ends lost 1 base and 4 bases respectively, with 16 bases between them. The germline V gene encodes CDR1 MDHEN and CDR2 SYDVKM. The CDR3 loop spans 17 amino acids. Here the CDR3 reads CASSLLSGGKINEKLFF. The CDR3 DNA is TGTGCCAGCAGTTTATTATCGGGAGGGAAGATTAATGAAAAACTGTTTTTT.

This clonotype was recorded many times. CDR3 protein: CAISESGGIQETQYF. The CDR3 region has the DNA TGTGCCATCAGTGAGTCCGGGGGCATACAAGAGACCCAGTACTTC. V gene TRBV10-3 combines with J gene TRBJ2-5; D possibly matches TRBD1 or TRBD2 (6 bases each). V was trimmed by 0 bases and J by 2 bases, leaving 10 bases between them. The CDR3 consists of 15 residues. Germline V gives CDR1 ENHRY, CDR2 SYGVKD.

This rearrangement joins TRBV5-1 to TRBJ2-5; D may be TRBD2 (6 bases). Between the trimmed V and J ends, which lost 0 bases and 10 bases, there was a span of 13 bases. This CDR3 region has 13 residues. The germline CDR1 and CDR2 sequences are SGHRS and YFSETQ. The CDR3 region is CASSLGEVAIQYF. The CDR3 DNA reads TGCGCCAGCAGCTTGGGGGAGGTAGCTATCCAGTACTTC. Supplemented by reference TRBV5-1 and TRBJ2-5, the full variable domain reads KAGVTQTPRYLIKTRGQQVTLSCSPISGHRSVSWYQQTPGQGLQFLFEYFSETQRNKGNFPGRFSGRQFSNSRSEMNVSTLELGDSALYLCASSLGEVAIQYFGPGTRLLVL.

J is TRBJ2-1 and V is TRBV12-3 or TRBV12-4; either TRBD1 or TRBD2 may fit D (5 bases each). The CDR3 sequence is 14 residues long. The V end lost 7 bases, the J end lost 3 bases, and 13 bases lay between the germline ends. This chain's CDR3 is CASIEGMVYNEQFF. DNA of the CDR3: TGTGCCAGCATCGAGGGGATGGTCTACAATGAGCAGTTCTTC.

This clonotype was detected ten times or more. This rearrangement joins TRBV20-1 to TRBJ2-7; D gene unclear. Germline V gives CDR1 DFQATT, CDR2 SNEGSKA (reference sequence). The CDR3 sequence is 11 residues long. Trimming stripped 6 bases from V and 1 base from J, with 7 bases between. The CDR3 reads CSAKSSYEQYF. For the CDR3, the DNA is TGCAGTGCCAAGTCTTCCTACGAGCAGTACTTC.

This clonotype was observed a handful of times. This chain links TRBV24-1 with TRBJ2-5; the match to TRBD1 covers 7 bases. This CDR3 has 17 residues. After removal of 4 bases from V and 1 base from J, the junction contained 11 bases not matched to a gene. The germline V gene has CDR1 KGHDR and CDR2 SFDVKD. CDR3 in DNA: TGTGCCACCAGTGACTGGGACAGCAACAGATTCCAAGAGACCCAGTACTTC. Its protein product is CATSDWDSNRFQETQYF.